The clone carrying this TCR beta chain showed up just a few times. Per the authors' pipeline: Amplified reference gene primers provided the basis for estimating nucleated cell counts. Here immunoSEQ multiplex PCR was the method, and the copy in TCRdb shows in-frame clones only, minus some. V, J and clone size reflect that table, while D and trimming were determined from the DNA. In the table there are around 190,000 clones, about four fifths of which are singletons. Germline V lookup: CDR1 SGHNT, CDR2 YYREEE (reference sequence). The CDR3 loop spans 13 amino acids. The V gene end was trimmed by 5 bases and the J gene end by 3 bases; junction bases not matched to a gene: 5. This sample was taken from a study of blood T cell repertoires in COVID-19. Study overall: In each case, the material was cDNA or gDNA derived from T cells, B-cell-depleted T cells, or PBMCs.

Sequenced sample: peripheral blood. The chain employs TRBV5-4 and TRBJ2-7; 7 bases are a match to TRBD2. The receptor was isolated from a man aged 60 to 75 with acute or convalescent COVID-19. The CDR3 loop is CASRQRGNYEQYF. DNA of the CDR3: TGTGCCAGCAGACAGCGGGGAAACTACGAGCAGTACTTC.